One and the same sample provided the 2 T cell receptor beta chains below, sequenced in a study of T cell responses to AZD1222 COVID-19 vaccine. Libraries were prepared by immunoSEQ multiplex PCR; TCRdb keeps only in-frame clonotypes and omits some of them. Of under 150,000 clones listed, around 88% are singletons. Sequences were derived from peripheral blood, sampled on day 0 of AZD1222 vaccination. Receptors were obtained from an adult in good health.

This clone came up once. The J gene is TRBJ1-1, the V gene TRBV28; D might be TRBD1 (5 bases). Trimming stripped 5 bases from V and 1 base from J, with 11 bases between. The CDR3 runs 14 residues. Germline CDR1 reads MDHEN; CDR2 reads SYDVKM. The DNA of the CDR3 is TGTGCCAGCAGTCCCGGGACGGGGAACACTGAAGCTTTCTTT. Encoded protein: CASSPGTGNTEAFF.

This chain connects TRBV11-2 to TRBJ2-7; 7 bases align to TRBD2. CDR3 length: 14 amino acids. Trimming at V came to 0 bases and at J to 9 bases, leaving 8 bases not matched to a gene. Germline assignment: CDR1 SGHAT and CDR2 FQNNGV. In DNA form, the CDR3 reads TGTGCCAGCAGCTTAGATCCCGCGGGAGTGCGGCAGTACTTC. It encodes CASSLDPAGVRQYF.